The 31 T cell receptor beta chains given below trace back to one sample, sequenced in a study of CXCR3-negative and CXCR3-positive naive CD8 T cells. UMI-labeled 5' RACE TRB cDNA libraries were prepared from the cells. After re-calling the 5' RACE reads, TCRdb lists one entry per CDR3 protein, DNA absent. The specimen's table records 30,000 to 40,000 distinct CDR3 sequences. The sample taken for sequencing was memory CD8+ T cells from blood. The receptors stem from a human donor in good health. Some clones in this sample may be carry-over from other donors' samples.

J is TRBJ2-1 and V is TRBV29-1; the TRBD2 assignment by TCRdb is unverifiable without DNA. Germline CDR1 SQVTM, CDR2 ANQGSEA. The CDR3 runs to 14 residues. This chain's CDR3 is CSVEGAGGLNEQFF.

The CDR3 region is CASRGGVEGSYGYTF. The rearrangement uses TRBV6-4 and TRBJ1-2; the TCRdb call, TRBD1, lacks DNA for checking. This CDR3 region has 15 residues. Germline values: CDR1 MRHNA, CDR2 SNTAGT.

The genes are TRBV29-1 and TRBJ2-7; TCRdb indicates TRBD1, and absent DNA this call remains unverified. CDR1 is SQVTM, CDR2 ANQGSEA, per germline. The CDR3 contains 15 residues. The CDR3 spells CSVLPPGSVYYEQYF.

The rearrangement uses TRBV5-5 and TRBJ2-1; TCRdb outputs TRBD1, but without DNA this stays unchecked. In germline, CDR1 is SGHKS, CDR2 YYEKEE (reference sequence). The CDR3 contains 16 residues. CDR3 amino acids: CASSAWSTGVYNEQFF.

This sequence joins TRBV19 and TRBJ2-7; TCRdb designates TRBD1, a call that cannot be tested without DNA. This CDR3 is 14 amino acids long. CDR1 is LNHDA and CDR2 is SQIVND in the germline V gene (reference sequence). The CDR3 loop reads CASKPGQGAYEQYF.

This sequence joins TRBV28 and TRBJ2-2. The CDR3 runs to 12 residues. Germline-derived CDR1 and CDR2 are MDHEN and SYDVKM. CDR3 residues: CASGENTGELFF.

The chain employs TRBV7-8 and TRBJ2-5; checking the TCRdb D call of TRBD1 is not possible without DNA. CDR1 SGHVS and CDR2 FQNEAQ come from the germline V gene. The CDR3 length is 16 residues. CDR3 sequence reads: CASSFLRGPPQETQYF.

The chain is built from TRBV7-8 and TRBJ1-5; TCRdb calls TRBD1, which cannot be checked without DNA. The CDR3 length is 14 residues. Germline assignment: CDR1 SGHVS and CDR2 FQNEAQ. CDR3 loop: CASSPWGSNQPQHF.

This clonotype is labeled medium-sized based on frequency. CDR3 loop: CASSLRVGRRPNTGELFF. The chain employs TRBV5-5 and TRBJ2-2; TCRdb lists TRBD1, though no DNA is available to test this call. Germline CDR1 and CDR2: SGHKS and YYEKEE (reference sequence). The CDR3 is made up of 18 amino acids.

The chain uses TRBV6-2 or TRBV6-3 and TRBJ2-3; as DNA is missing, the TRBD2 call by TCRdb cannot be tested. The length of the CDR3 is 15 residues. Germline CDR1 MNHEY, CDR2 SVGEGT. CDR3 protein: CASRRTRLAGDTQYF.

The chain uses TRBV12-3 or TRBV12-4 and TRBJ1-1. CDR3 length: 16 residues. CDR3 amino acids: CASSFFPLPRGLEAFF.

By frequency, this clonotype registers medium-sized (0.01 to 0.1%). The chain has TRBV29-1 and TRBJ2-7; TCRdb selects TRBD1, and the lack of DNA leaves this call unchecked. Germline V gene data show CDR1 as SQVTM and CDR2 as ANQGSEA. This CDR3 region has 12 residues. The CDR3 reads CSVMDNPYEQYF.

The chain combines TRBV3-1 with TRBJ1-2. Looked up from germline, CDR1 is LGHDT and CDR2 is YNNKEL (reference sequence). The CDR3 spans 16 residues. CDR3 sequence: CASSQEVQPYTYGYTF.

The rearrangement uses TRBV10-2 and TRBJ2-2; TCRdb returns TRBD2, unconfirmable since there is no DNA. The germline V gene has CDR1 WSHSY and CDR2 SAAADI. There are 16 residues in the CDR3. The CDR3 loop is CASSSGLAANTGELFF.

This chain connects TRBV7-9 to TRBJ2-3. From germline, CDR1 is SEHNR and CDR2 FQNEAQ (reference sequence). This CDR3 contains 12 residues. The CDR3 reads CASSLDGDTQYF.

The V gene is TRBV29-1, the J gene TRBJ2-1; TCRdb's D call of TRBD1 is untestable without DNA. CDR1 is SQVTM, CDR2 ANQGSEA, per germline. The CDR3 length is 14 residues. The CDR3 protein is CSVDGGGTYNEQFF.

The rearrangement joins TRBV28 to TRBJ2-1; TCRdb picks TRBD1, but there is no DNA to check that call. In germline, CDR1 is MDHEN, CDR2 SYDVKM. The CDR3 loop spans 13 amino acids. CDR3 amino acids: CASSLGQSNEQFF.

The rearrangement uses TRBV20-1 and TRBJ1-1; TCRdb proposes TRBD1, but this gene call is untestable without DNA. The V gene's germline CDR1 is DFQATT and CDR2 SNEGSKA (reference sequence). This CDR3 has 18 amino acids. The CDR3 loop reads CSARDLHGLGTANTEAFF.

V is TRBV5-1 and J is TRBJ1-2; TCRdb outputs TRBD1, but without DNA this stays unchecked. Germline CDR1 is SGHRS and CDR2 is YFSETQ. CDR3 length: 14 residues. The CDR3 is CASSGSPANYGYTF.

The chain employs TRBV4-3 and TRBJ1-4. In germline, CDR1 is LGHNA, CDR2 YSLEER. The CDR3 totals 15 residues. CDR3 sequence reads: CASSQDLGRNEKLFF.

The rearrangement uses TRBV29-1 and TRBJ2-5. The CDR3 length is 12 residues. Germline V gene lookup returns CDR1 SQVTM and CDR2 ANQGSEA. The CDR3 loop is CSVESRQETQYF.

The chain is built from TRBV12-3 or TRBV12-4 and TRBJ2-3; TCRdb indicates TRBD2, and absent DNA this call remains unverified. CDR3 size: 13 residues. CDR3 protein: CASSPSGTDTQYF.

The chain's CDR3 is CASSPTETQYF. The chain joins TRBV6-8 to TRBJ2-5. Germline V gene data show CDR1 as MNHGY and CDR2 as SAAAGT. This CDR3 comprises 11 residues.

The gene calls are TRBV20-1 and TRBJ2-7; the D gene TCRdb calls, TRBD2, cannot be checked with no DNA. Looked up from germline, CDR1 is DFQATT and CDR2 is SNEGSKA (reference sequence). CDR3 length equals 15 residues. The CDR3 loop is CSADTTSGTINEQYF.

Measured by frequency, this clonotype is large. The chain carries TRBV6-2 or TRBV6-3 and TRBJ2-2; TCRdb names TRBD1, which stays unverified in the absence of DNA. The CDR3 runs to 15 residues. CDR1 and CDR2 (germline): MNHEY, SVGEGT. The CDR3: CASRPGQEHTGELFF.

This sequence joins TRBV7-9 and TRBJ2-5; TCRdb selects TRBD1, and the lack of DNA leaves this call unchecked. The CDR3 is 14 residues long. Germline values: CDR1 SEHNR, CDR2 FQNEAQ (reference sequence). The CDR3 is CASSFPGHGETQYF. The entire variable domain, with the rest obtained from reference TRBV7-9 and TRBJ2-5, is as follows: DTGVSQNPRHKITKRGQNVTFRCDPISEHNRLYWYRQTLGQGPEFLTYFQNEAQLEKSRLLSDRFSAERPKGSFSTLEIQRTEQGDSAMYLCASSFPGHGETQYFGPGTRLLVL.

CDR3: CASSPTQQLYEQYF. The chain joins TRBV2 to TRBJ2-7. CDR1 and CDR2 from the germline V gene are SNHLY and FYNNEI. The CDR3 spans 14 residues.

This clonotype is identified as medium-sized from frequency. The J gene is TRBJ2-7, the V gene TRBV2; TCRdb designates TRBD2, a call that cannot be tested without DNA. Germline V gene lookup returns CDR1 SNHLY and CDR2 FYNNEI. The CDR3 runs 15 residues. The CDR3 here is CASSERPGLRYEQYF.

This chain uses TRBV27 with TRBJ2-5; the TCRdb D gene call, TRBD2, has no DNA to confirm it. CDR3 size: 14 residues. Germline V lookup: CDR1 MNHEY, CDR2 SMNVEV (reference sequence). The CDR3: CASRGPGYQETQYF.

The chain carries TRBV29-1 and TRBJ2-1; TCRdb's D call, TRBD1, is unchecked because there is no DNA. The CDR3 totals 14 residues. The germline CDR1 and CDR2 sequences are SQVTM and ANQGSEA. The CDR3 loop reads CRVERPPMGYEQFF.

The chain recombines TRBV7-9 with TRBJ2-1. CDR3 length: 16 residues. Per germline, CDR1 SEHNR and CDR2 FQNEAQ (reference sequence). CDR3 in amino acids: CASSLVATVSYNEQFF.